Following are 28 T cell receptor beta chains from one sample sequenced in a study of CD8+ T cells in alopecia areata. Treatment specified: oral pan-JAK inhibitor, 5-10 mg twice daily. As the sequencing template, cDNA was produced by extracting RNA and reverse transcribing it. The assay was immunoSEQ multiplex PCR, and TCRdb's table has in-frame clones only and misses some. The sample contains about 180,000 clones, approximately 51% of which appear only once. The specimen comprised CD8+ T cells sorted from blood, sampled at week 52, from a patient treated with tofacitinib. The receptors come from a human donor with alopecia areata.

The J gene is TRBJ1-1, the V gene TRBV18; tentative D call: TRBD1 (6 bases). Trimming removed 0 bases from V and 1 base from J, with 12 bases in between. CDR3 length: 16 amino acids. Looked up from germline, CDR1 is KGHSH and CDR2 is LQKENI. CDR3 protein: CASSPPKGVENTEAFF. The CDR3 DNA reads TGTGCCAGCTCACCACCGAAGGGGGTTGAGAACACTGAAGCTTTCTTT.

The chain employs TRBV29-1 and TRBJ2-7, with TRBD1 matching 9 bases. This CDR3 is built from 12 residues. Germline CDR1 and CDR2: SQVTM and ANQGSEA. The trim removed 6 bases at V and 5 bases at J, leaving 5 bases unmatched. CDR3 residues: CSVKQGANEQYF. The CDR3 bases are TGCAGCGTGAAACAGGGGGCCAACGAGCAGTACTTC.

The chain has TRBV15 and TRBJ2-2; no clear D gene. This CDR3 region has 16 residues. CDR1 is LNHNV, CDR2 YYDKDF, per germline (reference sequence). Trimming took off 0 bases at V and 0 bases at J, with 8 bases between the two ends. The CDR3 loop reads CATSRDGFANTGELFF. In DNA, the CDR3 is TGTGCCACCAGCAGAGATGGGTTCGCGAACACCGGGGAGCTGTTTTTT.

A few counts support this clone. The gene calls are TRBV15 and TRBJ2-7, with 10 nucleotides matching TRBD1. This CDR3 spans 17 amino acids. Looked up from germline, CDR1 is LNHNV and CDR2 is YYDKDF (reference sequence). The junction had 18 bases not matched to a gene; V was cut back by 3 bases and J by 10 bases. The DNA for the CDR3 is TGTGCCACCAGCAGTCCCGGGACAGGGGCCTTCTACTCGGGTCAGTACTTC. It codes for CATSSPGTGAFYSGQYF. Filled out from reference TRBV15 and TRBJ2-7, the complete variable domain reads DAMVIQNPRYQVTQFGKPVTLSCSQTLNHNVMYWYQQKSSQAPKLLFHYYDKDFNNEADTPDNFQSRRPNTSFCFLDIRSPGLGDTAMYLCATSSPGTGAFYSGQYFGPGTRLTVT.

The V call is TRBV30, the J call TRBJ2-1; 11 nucleotides match TRBD1. The CDR3 consists of 17 residues. CDR1 and CDR2 (germline): GTSNPN, SVGIG (reference sequence). J lost 7 bases, V lost 2 bases, and 13 bases had no gene match. The CDR3 sequence is CAWSLGTGGEIGNEQFF. The CDR3 DNA reads TGTGCCTGGAGTTTGGGGACAGGGGGGGAGATTGGAAATGAGCAGTTCTTC.

This sequence joins TRBV30 and TRBJ1-2; unclear D gene. The CDR3 has 13 residues. Germline CDR1 reads GTSNPN; CDR2 reads SVGIG (reference sequence). Trimming left V 8 bases short and J 2 bases short, with 15 bases between. CDR3 region: CAREDITNYGYTF. The CDR3 DNA reads as TGTGCCAGGGAAGACATAACGAACTATGGCTACACCTTC.

A single count supports this clone. Here the CDR3 reads CASRPLVGTEAFF. The CDR3 region has the DNA TGCGCCAGCAGACCCCTGGTGGGCACTGAAGCTTTCTTT. The chain carries TRBV10-2 and TRBJ1-1, with D unresolved. The CDR3 consists of 13 residues. Germline CDR1 and CDR2: WSHSY and SAAADI. The V end lost 6 bases, the J end lost 4 bases, and 12 bases lay between the germline ends.

The chain links TRBV11-2 to TRBJ1-5; TRBD1 matches at 12 bases. CDR3 length: 15 residues. The ends lost 5 bases at V and 6 bases at J; junction bases unmatched: 5. Germline V gene lookup returns CDR1 SGHAT and CDR2 FQNNGV. CDR3 sequence reads: CASSSGTGGFQPQHF. CDR3 sequence (DNA): TGTGCCAGCAGCAGCGGGACAGGGGGCTTTCAGCCCCAGCATTTT. Full variable domain (rest looked up from reference TRBV11-2 and TRBJ1-5): EAGVAQSPRYKIIEKRQSVAFWCNPISGHATLYWYQQILGQGPKLLIQFQNNGVVDDSQLPKDRFSAERLKGVDSTLKIQPAKLEDSAVYLCASSSGTGGFQPQHFGDGTRLSIL.

This chain joins TRBV27 and TRBJ2-1, with D perhaps assigned TRBD1 or TRBD2 (5 bases each). CDR1 and CDR2 from the germline V gene are MNHEY and SMNVEV (reference sequence). The CDR3 is 15 amino acids. V lost 1 base and J lost 5, with 12 bases in between. CDR3 protein: CASSLFRDDHNEQFF. The CDR3 DNA reads TGTGCCAGCAGTTTATTCAGGGACGATCACAATGAGCAGTTCTTC.

This rearrangement joins TRBV29-1 to TRBJ2-7, with D hard to call. This CDR3 comprises 10 residues. Deletions cut 8 bases from V and 3 bases from J, with 8 bases between. The germline gives CDR1 SQVTM, CDR2 ANQGSEA. The CDR3 is CSPGGYEQYF. The DNA for the CDR3 is TGCAGCCCCGGCGGCTACGAGCAGTACTTC.

CDR3 DNA: TGCGCCAGCAGCCAGATTACCCAACGCGCAGATACGCAGTATTTT. It specifies CASSQITQRADTQYF. V usage is TRBV4-1 and J usage is TRBJ2-3; no reliable D call. V was clipped by 3 bases and J by 4 bases, with 14 bases between them. The CDR3 is made up of 15 amino acids. The germline V gene encodes CDR1 MGHRA and CDR2 YSYEKL.

The chain carries TRBV25-1 and TRBJ2-1; D is ambiguous. Trimming removed 1 base at V and 5 bases at J, with 9 bases between. CDR1 and CDR2 (germline): MGHDK, SYGVNS. The CDR3 covers 14 residues. The CDR3: CASSEFPHHNEQFF. The CDR3 nucleotides read TGTGCCAGCAGTGAATTTCCCCACCACAATGAGCAGTTCTTC.

This chain links TRBV13 with TRBJ2-7; TRBD1 matches 10 bases. The germline CDR1 and CDR2 sequences are PRHDT and FYEKMQ (reference sequence). This CDR3 is 15 amino acids long. V gave up 7 bases and J gave up 5 bases; unmatched junction bases: 11. The CDR3 DNA reads TGTGCCAGCACCCCAGGTGGGACAGGGGATCACGAGCAGTACTTC. Its translation: CASTPGGTGDHEQYF.

The table lists this clone with a count of one. V gene TRBV6-1 combines with J gene TRBJ1-6; D is perhaps TRBD1 (6 bases). From germline, CDR1 is MNHNS and CDR2 SASEGT. This CDR3 region has 14 residues. V lost 6 bases and J 3 bases, leaving 9 bases between the germline ends. This chain's CDR3 is CASRDRNYNSPLHF. The CDR3, as DNA: TGTGCCAGCAGGGACAGAAACTATAATTCACCCCTCCACTTT.

The CDR3 sequence is CSVQGNTDTQYF. CDR3 in DNA: TGCAGCGTTCAGGGGAACACAGATACGCAGTATTTT. The chain links TRBV29-1 to TRBJ2-3, with D tentatively TRBD1 (6 bases). Deletions cut 5 bases from V and 2 bases from J, with 8 bases between. Looked up from germline, CDR1 is SQVTM and CDR2 is ANQGSEA. The CDR3 runs 12 residues.

The chain recombines TRBV23-1 with TRBJ1-5; D ambiguous. TRBV23-1 is identified as an open reading frame with a role that is uncertain. This CDR3 is 14 amino acids long. V was clipped by 6 bases and J by 3 bases, with 12 bases between them. The CDR3 DNA reads as TGCGCCAGCAGGCGGCACTTGAACAATCAGCCCCAGCATTTT. Its translation is CASRRHLNNQPQHF.

The chain combines TRBV7-9 with TRBJ2-2, with 11 bases aligning to TRBD1. The CDR3 loop spans 17 amino acids. The J segment lost 5 bases and the V segment lost 1 base, leaving 6 bases of the junction unmatched. Germline loops: CDR1 SEHNR, CDR2 FQNEAQ (reference sequence). CDR3 residues: CASSLDWTGGLTGELFF. CDR3 in DNA: TGTGCCAGCAGCTTAGACTGGACAGGGGGCTTGACCGGGGAGCTGTTTTTT.

The chain combines TRBV10-3 with TRBJ1-2; the D is unclear. Germline CDR1 is ENHRY and CDR2 is SYGVKD. Trimming removed 4 bases from V and 6 bases from J, with 9 bases in between. CDR3 length equals 12 residues. The CDR3 region has the DNA TGTGCCATCAGTGGGGCGCTAAATGGCTACACCTTC. It specifies CAISGALNGYTF.

The J gene is TRBJ1-1, the V gene TRBV7-9, with D possibly TRBD1 on 5 matching bases. The ends were cut back, 0 bases at V and 3 bases at J, with 8 bases in the middle. This CDR3 region has 14 residues. Germline V CDR1 and CDR2: SEHNR, FQNEAQ (reference sequence). Here the CDR3 DNA reads TGTGCCAGCAGCTTAGCGGAGGGGCACACTGAAGCTTTCTTT. It specifies CASSLAEGHTEAFF.

V gene TRBV7-9 combines with J gene TRBJ1-5; 7 nucleotides agree with TRBD1. This CDR3 is built from 14 residues. CDR1 and CDR2 (germline): SEHNR, FQNEAQ (reference sequence). Trimming removed 4 bases from V and 2 bases from J; junction bases left unmatched: 2. The CDR3 DNA follows: TGTGCCAGCAGCTCTACAGGGGGCAATCAGCCCCAGCATTTT. Translated: CASSSTGGNQPQHF.

The CDR3 DNA reads as TGCAGCGTTTCGCATACTAACTATGGCTACACCTTC. Its translation is CSVSHTNYGYTF. The chain joins TRBV29-1 to TRBJ1-2; unclear D gene. The CDR3 length is 12 residues. Germline CDR1 SQVTM, CDR2 ANQGSEA. Trimming pared 5 bases from V and 0 bases from J, leaving 7 bases between. Filled out from reference TRBV29-1 and TRBJ1-2, the complete variable domain reads SAVISQKPSRDICQRGTSLTIQCQVDSQVTMMFWYRQQPGQSLTLIATANQGSEATYESGFVIDKFPISRPNLTFSTLTVSNMSPEDSSIYLCSVSHTNYGYTFGSGTRLTVV.

This chain connects TRBV4-3 to TRBJ2-1; TRBD1 might be the D (6 bases). Germline CDR1 and CDR2: LGHNA and YSLEER. V was pared by 0 bases and J by 6 bases, with 18 bases between. The CDR3 is 17 amino acids. This CDR3 is CASSQEQGPSWGNEQFF. CDR3 in DNA: TGCGCCAGCAGCCAAGAACAGGGACCGAGTTGGGGCAATGAGCAGTTCTTC.

This clone was seen once. V usage is TRBV15 and J usage is TRBJ1-5; possibly TRBD1 for D (6 bases). V dropped 3 bases and J dropped 4 bases, with 10 bases sitting between them. This CDR3 comprises 14 residues. CDR1 and CDR2 from the germline V gene are LNHNV and YYDKDF (reference sequence). This chain's CDR3 is CATSSLRGNQPQHF. The CDR3 region has the DNA TGTGCCACCAGCAGCCTCAGGGGTAATCAGCCCCAGCATTTT.

This clone was seen only once. The chain couples TRBV11-2 to TRBJ2-3; D is unclear. V was clipped by 5 bases and J by 0 bases, with 15 bases between them. The V gene's germline CDR1 is SGHAT and CDR2 FQNNGV. The CDR3 spans 16 residues. As DNA, the CDR3 is TGTGCCAGCAGCGCCGCCGGAGCCACTAGCACAGATACGCAGTATTTT. Its protein is CASSAAGATSTDTQYF.

The gene calls are TRBV6-5 and TRBJ1-4; 9 bases are a match to TRBD1. Germline V gene sequence: CDR1 MNHEY, CDR2 SVGAGI. With V trimmed by 4 bases and J by 8 bases, 5 bases remained unmatched. This CDR3 spans 14 amino acids. DNA for the CDR3: TGTGCCAGCAGTTTGACAGGGGGTACCGAAAAACTGTTTTTT. This translates into CASSLTGGTEKLFF.

V and J are TRBV7-3 and TRBJ2-5; D unclear. This CDR3 spans 13 amino acids. Between the trimmed V and J ends, which lost 5 bases and 1 base, there was a span of 8 bases. Germline CDR1 reads SGHTA; CDR2 reads FQGTGA. The CDR3 nucleotides read TGTGCCAGCAGCCGGGCCCTCCAAGAGACCCAGTACTTC. It encodes CASSRALQETQYF.

This sequence joins TRBV15 and TRBJ2-2; D perhaps matches TRBD1 (6 bases). The V gene lost 1 base and the J gene lost 1 base, with 13 bases spanning the gap. The germline gives CDR1 LNHNV, CDR2 YYDKDF (reference sequence). The length of the CDR3 is 17 residues. This chain's CDR3 is CATSRGTGHLNTGELFF. DNA of the CDR3: TGTGCCACCAGCAGAGGTACGGGACATCTGAACACCGGGGAGCTGTTTTTT.

V gene TRBV29-1 combines with J gene TRBJ1-2; the D is unclear. Germline values: CDR1 SQVTM, CDR2 ANQGSEA. V dropped 4 bases and J dropped 3 bases, with 6 bases sitting between them. The CDR3 has 11 residues. CDR3 region: CSVVADYGYTF. The CDR3 bases are TGCAGCGTTGTGGCGGACTATGGCTACACCTTC.